This T cell receptor (beta chain) was recorded in a study of OX40 agonist ivuxolimab in advanced cancers. In regard to this clone: Its antigen remains unidentified.

Generated by immunoSEQ multiplex PCR, the TCRdb table keeps only in-frame clones and is missing some. The sample has approximately 89,000 clones; around nine tenths are singletons. Germline-derived CDR1 and CDR2 are SGHRS and YFSETQ. V was clipped by 4 bases and J by 2 bases, with 12 bases between them. The CDR3 is made up of 14 amino acids. Whole-study results and caveats: Which antigen the expanded peripheral T cells recognized is unknown. Averaging showed that CD8+ T cells had more expanded clones than CD4+ did. Doses of 0.1 to 3.0 mg/kg were accompanied by clonal expansion of CD4+ and CD8+ blood T cells by week 6.

Sequenced material: CD4+ or CD8+ T cells sorted from blood, taken in a trial of the OX40 agonist ivuxolimab. V usage is TRBV5-1 and J usage is TRBJ2-5; D is perhaps TRBD1 or TRBD2 (5 bases each). The receptor was isolated from an adult with an advanced solid tumor such as melanoma, head and neck, liver or kidney cancer. The DNA of the CDR3 is TGCGCCAGCAGCCCGGGACGACCTCAAGAGACCCAGTACTTC. Translation gives CASSPGRPQETQYF.